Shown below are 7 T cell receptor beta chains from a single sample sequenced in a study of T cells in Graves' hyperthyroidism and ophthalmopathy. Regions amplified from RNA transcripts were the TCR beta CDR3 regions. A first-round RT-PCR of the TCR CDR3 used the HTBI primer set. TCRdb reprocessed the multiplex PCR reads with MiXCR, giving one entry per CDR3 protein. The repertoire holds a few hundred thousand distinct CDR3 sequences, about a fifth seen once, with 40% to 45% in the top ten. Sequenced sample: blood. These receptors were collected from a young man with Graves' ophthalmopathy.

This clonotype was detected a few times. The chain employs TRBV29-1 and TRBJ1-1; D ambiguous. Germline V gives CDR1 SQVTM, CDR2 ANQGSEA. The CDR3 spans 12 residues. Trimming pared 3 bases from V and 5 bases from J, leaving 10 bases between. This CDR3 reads CSVDPRGTEAFF. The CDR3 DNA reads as TGCAGCGTTGATCCCCGAGGGACTGAAGCTTTCTTT.

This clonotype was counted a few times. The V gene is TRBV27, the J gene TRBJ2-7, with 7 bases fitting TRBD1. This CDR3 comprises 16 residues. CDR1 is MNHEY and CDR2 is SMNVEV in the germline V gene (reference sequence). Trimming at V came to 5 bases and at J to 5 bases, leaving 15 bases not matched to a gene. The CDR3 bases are TGTGCCAGCAGTCCGATCCCGACAGGGTTGAGGGACGAGCAGTACTTC. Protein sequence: CASSPIPTGLRDEQYF.

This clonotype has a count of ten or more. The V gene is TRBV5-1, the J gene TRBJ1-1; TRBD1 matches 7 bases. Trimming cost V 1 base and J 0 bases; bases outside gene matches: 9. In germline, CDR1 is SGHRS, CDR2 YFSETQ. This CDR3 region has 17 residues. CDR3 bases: TGCGCCAGCAGCTTGAGGGCCAAGACAGGGATGAACACTGAAGCTTTCTTT. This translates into CASSLRAKTGMNTEAFF.

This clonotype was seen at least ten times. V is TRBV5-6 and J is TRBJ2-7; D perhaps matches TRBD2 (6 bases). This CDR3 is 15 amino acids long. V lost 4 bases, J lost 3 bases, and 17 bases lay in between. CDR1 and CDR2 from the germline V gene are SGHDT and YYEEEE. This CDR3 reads CASSLTGTPIYEQYF. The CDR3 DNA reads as TGTGCCAGCAGCCTGACCGGGACTCCGATCTACGAGCAGTACTTC.

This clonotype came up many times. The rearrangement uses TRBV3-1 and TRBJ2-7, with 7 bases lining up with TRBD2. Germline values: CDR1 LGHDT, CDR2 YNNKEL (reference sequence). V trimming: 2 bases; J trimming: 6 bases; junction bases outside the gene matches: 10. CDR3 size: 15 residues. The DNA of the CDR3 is TGTGCCAGCAGCCAAAGCGGGAACAATCCCCTCGAGCAGTACTTC. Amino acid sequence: CASSQSGNNPLEQYF.

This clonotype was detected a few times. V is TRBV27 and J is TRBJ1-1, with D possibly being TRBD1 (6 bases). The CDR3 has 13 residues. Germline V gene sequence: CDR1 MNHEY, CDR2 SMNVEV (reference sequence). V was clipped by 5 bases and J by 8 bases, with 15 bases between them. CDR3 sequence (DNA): TGTGCCAGCAGTCAGAACAGGGTCGTCGAAGCTTTCTTT. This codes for CASSQNRVVEAFF.

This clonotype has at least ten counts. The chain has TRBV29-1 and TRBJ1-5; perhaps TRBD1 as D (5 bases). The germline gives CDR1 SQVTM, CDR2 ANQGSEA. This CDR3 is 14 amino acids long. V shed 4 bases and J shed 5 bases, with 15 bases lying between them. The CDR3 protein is CSVADGTGDQPQHF. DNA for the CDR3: TGCAGCGTTGCCGATGGGACGGGGGATCAGCCCCAGCATTTT.